The 28 T cell receptor beta chains reported below all come from one sample, sequenced in a study of response to subunit inactivated influenza vaccine (dated by TCRdb to 2016 to 2018). The library was built by means of RT-PCR. TCRdb names Illumina HiSeq 2500 as the instrument used. TCRdb cleaned the public reads at Q25 with fastp, built clones with MiXCR and kept in-frame beta chains. CDR3 protein sequences are deduplicated, and each keeps its most common genes and DNA. The sample table holds 180,000 or so distinct CDR3 sequences, of which approximately 12% were seen once. In total, the top ten clones hold about 29% of the sample. The same specimen was also included in a second study, on T cells expressing NK-cell markers. Looking at the second paper: TCR beta cDNA libraries were made by 5'RACE template switching that added a universal primer site and unique molecular identifiers.

Sequenced material: CD8+ T cells sorted from PBMCs, taken approximately 13 days after vaccination. These receptors were taken from a man between 45 and 60 years old who received an inactivated influenza vaccine. Donor details come from another sample of the same person, matched by shared clones.

This clonotype was picked up a small number of times. The chain has TRBV13 and TRBJ1-1, with 12 nucleotides matching TRBD1. V gave up 5 bases and J gave up 2 bases; unmatched junction bases: 9. Germline V gene data show CDR1 as PRHDT and CDR2 as FYEKMQ (reference sequence). There are 17 residues in the CDR3. The CDR3 loop reads CASSPVPGQGANTEAFF. The CDR3 DNA reads TGTGCCAGCAGCCCGGTACCGGGACAGGGGGCAAACACTGAAGCTTTCTTT. The full variable domain, rest sourced from reference TRBV13 and TRBJ1-1, is AAGVIQSPRHLIKEKRETATLKCYPIPRHDTVYWYQQGPGQDPQFLISFYEKMQSDKGSIPDRFSAQQFSDYHSELNMSSLELGDSALYFCASSPVPGQGANTEAFFGQGTRLTVV.

The sample holds a few counts of this clonotype. CDR3 protein: CASSPFDYFYEQYF. The CDR3 DNA reads as TGTGCCAGCAGCCCTTTCGACTATTTCTACGAGCAGTACTTC. The rearrangement uses TRBV9 and TRBJ2-7; a weak D match, TRBD2 (5 bases). The germline V gene encodes CDR1 SGDLS and CDR2 YYNGEE. This CDR3 contains 14 residues. V lost 4 bases to trimming and J lost 3 bases, with 14 bases between them.

This clonotype was seen a few times. V gene TRBV30 combines with J gene TRBJ1-6; D is possibly TRBD1 (5 bases). The CDR3 runs 14 residues. In germline, CDR1 is GTSNPN, CDR2 SVGIG (reference sequence). The V gene lost 8 bases and the J gene lost 9 bases, with 20 bases spanning the gap. In DNA, the CDR3 is TGTGCCAGCCACCGGGACGGCCCCGGTTCACCCCTCCACTTT. Translated: CASHRDGPGSPLHF.

The sample holds many counts of this clonotype. The chain combines TRBV4-2 with TRBJ1-2; D remains unclear. The CDR3 has 15 amino acids. V was cut by 1 base and J by 5 bases, with 14 bases left in between. Germline CDR1 is LGHNA and CDR2 is YNFKEQ. The CDR3 DNA is TGTGCCAGCAGCCAAGCTCTTGGCATACATTATGGCTACACCTTC. Protein sequence: CASSQALGIHYGYTF.

This clonotype was counted a few times. The gene calls are TRBV2 and TRBJ2-3; tentative D call: TRBD2 (5 bases). This CDR3 is built from 17 residues. V was shortened by 0 bases and J by 2 bases, with 15 bases between the two germline ends. CDR1 is SNHLY and CDR2 is FYNNEI in the germline V gene. The CDR3 DNA sequence: TGTGCCAGCAGTGAAGCGCTTGTAGAGCGGTACACAGATACGCAGTATTTT. Protein: CASSEALVERYTDTQYF.

The sample holds a few counts of this clonotype. The V and J genes are TRBV5-1 and TRBJ2-2; perhaps TRBD1 as D (5 bases). This CDR3 has 15 amino acids. V lost 0 bases, J lost 2 bases, and 8 bases lay in between. Germline V gives CDR1 SGHRS, CDR2 YFSETQ. CDR3 nucleotide sequence: TGCGCCAGCAGCTTGGACCAGGGCAACACCGGGGAGCTGTTTTTT. Translating it yields CASSLDQGNTGELFF.

This clonotype turned up a few times. V is TRBV14 and J is TRBJ2-7; 7 nucleotides align to TRBD2. The CDR3 is 15 residues long. Germline assignment: CDR1 SGHDN and CDR2 FVKESK. The V gene end was trimmed by 1 base and the J gene end by 2 bases; junction bases not matched to a gene: 5. The CDR3, as DNA: TGTGCCAGCAGCCAAGGTCCTAGCGGTACCTACGAGCAGTACTTC. Protein sequence: CASSQGPSGTYEQYF. Complete variable domain (other parts from reference TRBV14 and TRBJ2-7): EAGVTQFPSHSVIEKGQTVTLRCDPISGHDNLYWYRRVMGKEIKFLLHFVKESKQDESGMPNNRFLAERTGGTYSTLKVQPAELEDSGVYFCASSQGPSGTYEQYFGPGTRLTVT.

J is TRBJ2-7 and V is TRBV20-1; 7 bases line up with TRBD1. Unmatched junction bases numbered 9, after V lost 3 bases and J lost 7 bases. The CDR3 is 13 amino acids. Germline CDR1 and CDR2: DFQATT and SNEGSKA (reference sequence). In nucleotides, the CDR3 is TGCAGTGCTAGTTATAACAGGGGCCAGGAGCAGTACTTC. The encoded protein is CSASYNRGQEQYF.

This clonotype was detected a few times. This chain joins TRBV20-1 and TRBJ2-5, with TRBD2 matching over 14 bases. Germline V gives CDR1 DFQATT, CDR2 SNEGSKA (reference sequence). V lost 6 bases to trimming and J lost 0 bases; unmatched junction nucleotides: 9. The CDR3 spans 17 residues. CDR3 in DNA: TGCAGTGCCCGGAGGACTAGCGGGGGGTTGTACCAAGAGACCCAGTACTTC. This codes for CSARRTSGGLYQETQYF.

Many counts were recorded for this clonotype. V gene TRBV7-6 combines with J gene TRBJ2-7; D is ambiguous. The V gene's germline CDR1 is SGHVS and CDR2 FNYEAQ. The CDR3 has 14 residues. V shed 2 bases and J shed 0 bases, with 8 bases lying between them. In DNA form, the CDR3 reads TGTGCCAGCAGCTTAACCGAAAGCTCCTACGAGCAGTACTTC. This encodes CASSLTESSYEQYF.

This clonotype showed up many times. The J gene is TRBJ2-7, the V gene TRBV7-8; a possible D gene is TRBD2 (6 bases). CDR1 is SGHVS, CDR2 FQNEAQ, per germline. V lost 6 bases to trimming and J lost 4 bases, with 16 bases between them. CDR3 length: 14 residues. The CDR3 coding sequence is TGTGCCAGCAGTTTGAGGCCTAGCGAGTACGAGCAGTACTTC. The encoded protein is CASSLRPSEYEQYF.

This clonotype was counted a few times. The chain has TRBV7-9 and TRBJ2-3; 10 bases align to TRBD2. CDR1 is SEHNR and CDR2 is FQNEAQ in the germline V gene (reference sequence). The CDR3 runs to 16 residues. J gave up 0 bases and V 2 bases, and 2 bases lay outside the gene matches. The CDR3 region is CASSLRTSGSTDTQYF. Written as DNA, the CDR3 is TGTGCCAGCAGCTTAAGGACTAGCGGAAGCACAGATACGCAGTATTTT.

The chain combines TRBV11-2 with TRBJ2-7, with TRBD1 matching over 8 bases. This CDR3 has 15 amino acids. CDR1 is SGHAT, CDR2 FQNNGV, per germline. The V gene end was trimmed by 5 bases and the J gene end by 5 bases; junction bases not matched to a gene: 11. CDR3 amino acids: CASSPLTTGGNEQYF. CDR3 coding DNA: TGTGCCAGCAGCCCTCTGACCACAGGGGGGAACGAGCAGTACTTC.

There are a few counts of this clonotype. V and J are TRBV29-1 and TRBJ2-1; D is tentatively TRBD1 or TRBD2 (6 bases each). CDR1 is SQVTM and CDR2 is ANQGSEA in the germline V gene. V lost 5 bases, J lost 0 bases, and 14 bases lay in between. The CDR3 covers 15 residues. The DNA of the CDR3 is TGCAGCGTTAGGGGGGTAGGGGGCTCCTACAATGAGCAGTTCTTC. Translating it yields CSVRGVGGSYNEQFF.

The sample holds a few counts of this clonotype. The chain joins TRBV4-2 to TRBJ1-1; no reliable D call. This CDR3 region has 14 residues. From germline, CDR1 is LGHNA and CDR2 YNFKEQ. Trimming took 2 bases from V and 1 from J, leaving 8 bases between them. DNA for the CDR3: TGTGCCAGCAGCCAAACGGAATGGAACACTGAAGCTTTCTTT. Translating gives CASSQTEWNTEAFF.

This clonotype appeared a few times. This sequence joins TRBV5-4 and TRBJ2-7, with 9 bases identical to TRBD2. The length of the CDR3 is 12 residues. CDR1 and CDR2 from the germline V gene are SGHNT and YYREEE (reference sequence). Trimming at V came to 3 bases and at J to 7 bases, leaving 2 bases not matched to a gene. DNA for the CDR3: TGTGCCAGCAGCTCGGCGGGAGGGGAGCAGTACTTC. Protein: CASSSAGGEQYF.

This clonotype was detected only a few times. The J gene is TRBJ2-5, the V gene TRBV6-2 or TRBV6-3; possibly TRBD2 for D (6 bases). The CDR3 loop spans 12 amino acids. Germline CDR1 and CDR2: MNHEY and SVGEGT. The germline V and J ends were trimmed by 7 bases and 5 bases, with 11 bases remaining between them. The CDR3 bases are TGTGCCAGCACCCGGGACTTTGAGACCCAGTACTTC. Its protein product is CASTRDFETQYF.

This clonotype has only a few counts. The gene calls are TRBV30 and TRBJ2-7, with D hard to call. CDR1 and CDR2 from the germline V gene are GTSNPN and SVGIG (reference sequence). Trimming shortened V by 1 base and J by 7 bases, and 11 bases separated the two germline ends. The CDR3 is 12 residues long. DNA for the CDR3: TGTGCCTGGAGTGAGTCTAGTGGTGAGCAGTACTTC. This translates into CAWSESSGEQYF.

The rearrangement links TRBV28 to TRBJ2-7, with D uncertain. The V gene lost 8 bases and the J gene lost 3 bases, with 17 bases spanning the gap. CDR3 length: 14 amino acids. The germline V gene encodes CDR1 MDHEN and CDR2 SYDVKM. The CDR3 DNA reads as TGTGCCAGCGGTCGTCATGGGCGGAACTACGAGCAGTACTTC. This gives the protein CASGRHGRNYEQYF. The complete variable domain, with remaining parts taken from reference TRBV28 and TRBJ2-7, reads DVKVTQSSRYLVKRTGEKVFLECVQDMDHENMFWYRQDPGLGLRLIYFSYDVKMKEKGDIPEGYSVSREKKERFSLILESASTNQTSMYLCASGRHGRNYEQYFGPGTRLTVT.

This clonotype was found many times. V and J are TRBV2 and TRBJ2-7; TRBD1 matches at 7 bases. The germline gives CDR1 SNHLY, CDR2 FYNNEI. The V and J ends lost 8 bases and 6 bases, in that order; junction bases with no gene match: 13. This CDR3 has 14 residues. CDR3 region: CASHSGTATGEQYF. Here the CDR3 DNA reads TGTGCCAGCCACTCCGGGACAGCGACTGGCGAGCAGTACTTC.

This clonotype was counted a few times. The chain recombines TRBV10-2 with TRBJ1-4; D is uncertain. Trimming took 5 bases from V and 5 from J, leaving 12 bases between them. The CDR3 spans 14 residues. CDR1 and CDR2 from the germline V gene are WSHSY and SAAADI. DNA for the CDR3: TGCGCCAGCAGTCCTTATACCCGAAATGAAAAACTGTTTTTT. Protein product: CASSPYTRNEKLFF.

Here the CDR3 reads CASSLGGTQETQYF. Here the CDR3 DNA reads TGCGCCAGCAGCTTGGGTGGCACCCAAGAGACCCAGTACTTC. This sequence joins TRBV5-1 and TRBJ2-5; unclear D gene. V lost 0 bases and J lost 1, with 7 bases in between. The CDR3 is made up of 14 amino acids. Germline-derived CDR1 and CDR2 are SGHRS and YFSETQ. Supplemented by reference TRBV5-1 and TRBJ2-5, the full variable domain reads KAGVTQTPRYLIKTRGQQVTLSCSPISGHRSVSWYQQTPGQGLQFLFEYFSETQRNKGNFPGRFSGRQFSNSRSEMNVSTLELGDSALYLCASSLGGTQETQYFGPGTRLLVL.

This clonotype was counted many times. The V and J genes are TRBV25-1 and TRBJ1-1; a possible D gene is TRBD1 (6 bases). The V and J ends lost 3 bases and 0 bases respectively, with 11 bases between them. This CDR3 comprises 15 residues. The germline V gene encodes CDR1 MGHDK and CDR2 SYGVNS. The CDR3 DNA follows: TGTGCCAGCAGTGATGGAGCAGGGGTGAACACTGAAGCTTTCTTT. Translated, it gives CASSDGAGVNTEAFF.

This clonotype was detected only a few times. V is TRBV30 and J is TRBJ1-1; maybe TRBD1 (6 bases). CDR3 length: 13 amino acids. Trimming shortened V by 2 bases and J by 4 bases, and 11 bases separated the two germline ends. Germline V gives CDR1 GTSNPN, CDR2 SVGIG (reference sequence). CDR3 amino acids: CAWSWGASTEAFF. The CDR3 bases are TGTGCCTGGAGTTGGGGGGCGAGCACTGAAGCTTTCTTT.

V and J are TRBV4-1 and TRBJ2-1, with 9 bases fitting TRBD2. V shed 6 bases, J shed 5 bases, and the junction held 20 bases outside the gene matches. The germline V gene has CDR1 MGHRA and CDR2 YSYEKL. This CDR3 region has 19 residues. In nucleotides, the CDR3 is TGCGCCAGCAGACAAATCCCGGGACTAGCTATGTCGTTAAACAATGAGCAGTTCTTC. Its protein product is CASRQIPGLAMSLNNEQFF.

In its sample, this clonotype was seen a few times. The chain has TRBV27 and TRBJ2-3; D ambiguous. The CDR3 contains 16 residues. CDR1 and CDR2 (germline): MNHEY, SMNVEV (reference sequence). V was shortened by 6 bases and J by 4 bases, with 20 bases between the two germline ends. As DNA, the CDR3 is TGTGCCAGCAGACCGGTACTCGGTCCCCCCGCAGATACGCAGTATTTT. This encodes CASRPVLGPPADTQYF.

The chain uses TRBV27 and TRBJ1-1; tentatively, D is TRBD1 (6 bases). V was pared by 0 bases and J by 5 bases, with 16 bases between. The CDR3 is made up of 16 amino acids. The germline gives CDR1 MNHEY, CDR2 SMNVEV (reference sequence). The CDR3 bases are TGTGCCAGCAGTTTATCCACTTCAGGGGTATGGACTGAAGCTTTCTTT. Protein sequence: CASSLSTSGVWTEAFF.

The chain employs TRBV13 and TRBJ2-7, with 7 bases that match TRBD1. The CDR3 is 17 residues long. CDR1 and CDR2 from the germline V gene are PRHDT and FYEKMQ (reference sequence). After removal of 3 bases from V and 3 bases from J, the junction contained 14 bases not matched to a gene. DNA for the CDR3: TGTGCCAGCAGCTTCCTTAGGACATCGACAGGGTTCTACGAGCAGTACTTC. Residues: CASSFLRTSTGFYEQYF.